One sample yielded the 12 T cell receptor beta chains listed below, sequenced in a study of molecular identifiers for immune sequencing clone quantification. TCRdb called the PCR reads again in MiXCR, with one record for every CDR3 protein. The table records around 320,000 distinct CDR3 sequences, roughly 23% of them present only once. Sequencing was done on a sample of naive CD8+ T cells from blood, with Jurkat cell RNA spiked in. As for subset: FACS-sorted CD8+CD4-CCR7+CD45RA+ naive T cells. Every receptor here comes from a human donor in good health. Some libraries in this study had Jurkat cell RNA spiked in.

J is TRBJ1-4 and V is TRBV11-2; possibly TRBD1 for D (6 bases). This CDR3 is 12 amino acids long. Germline CDR1 reads SGHAT; CDR2 reads FQNNGV. V was shortened by 4 bases and J by 14 bases, with 14 bases between the two germline ends. In DNA, the CDR3 is TGTGCCAGCAGCTCCACTGGGGACACGCTGTTTTTT. This codes for CASSSTGDTLFF.

This clonotype was counted a few times. The chain uses TRBV11-2 and TRBJ2-3; D gene ambiguous. CDR3 length: 15 residues. The ends were cut back, 3 bases at V and 1 base at J, with 11 bases in the middle. Germline lookup yields CDR1 SGHAT and CDR2 FQNNGV. The CDR3 here is CASSFVGPGTDTQYF. CDR3 coding DNA: TGTGCCAGCAGCTTTGTAGGCCCGGGCACAGATACGCAGTATTTT.

Remarks on this clonotype: The conserved phenylalanine or tryptophan is not found at the CDR3 terminus, so this likely reflects a read error. The chain links TRBV4-3 to TRBJ2-7; no clear D gene. The CDR3 extends over 15 amino acids. The germline V and J ends were trimmed by 5 bases and 0 bases, with 14 bases remaining between them. Germline CDR1 LGHNA, CDR2 YSLEER. CDR3 coding DNA: TGCGCCAGCAGCGAAGGTGTCAGGCGCTCCTACGAGCAGTACCTC. Translated, it gives CASSEGVRRSYEQYL.

The rearrangement links TRBV27 to TRBJ2-3; 14 nucleotides align to TRBD2. J was trimmed by 8 bases and V by 6 bases; bases with no gene match: 13. The length of the CDR3 is 17 residues. Looked up from germline, CDR1 is MNHEY and CDR2 is SMNVEV (reference sequence). As DNA, the CDR3 is TGTGCCAGCAGGCCCTTGACTAGCGGGAGGGCCGCAGGTACGCAGTATTTT. This translates into CASRPLTSGRAAGTQYF.

The chain couples TRBV27 to TRBJ2-1; 13 bases agree with TRBD2. Germline-derived CDR1 and CDR2 are MNHEY and SMNVEV (reference sequence). V was clipped by 6 bases and J by 7 bases; unmatched bases: 12. The CDR3 consists of 17 residues. Written as DNA, the CDR3 is TGTGCCAGCAGAGAAGGGACTAGCGGGGTCTTGGGTAATGAGCAGTTCTTC. Translating gives CASREGTSGVLGNEQFF.

This clonotype was seen a few times. The chain uses TRBV11-2 and TRBJ2-7, with D possibly TRBD1 on 5 matching bases. Germline CDR1 and CDR2: SGHAT and FQNNGV. Between the trimmed V and J ends, which lost 5 bases and 6 bases, there was a span of 17 bases. CDR3 length: 14 residues. The CDR3 protein is CASSRMGPNGEQYF. CDR3 nucleotides: TGTGCCAGCAGCCGAATGGGGCCCAACGGCGAGCAGTACTTC.

This clonotype appeared many times. This sequence joins TRBV28 and TRBJ2-7; no definite D call. The CDR3 length is 12 residues. CDR1 MDHEN and CDR2 SYDVKM come from the germline V gene. V shed 6 bases and J shed 2 bases, with 8 bases lying between them. The chain's CDR3 is CASSHRTYEQYF. The CDR3 nucleotides read TGTGCCAGCAGCCACCGGACCTACGAGCAGTACTTC. Filled out from reference TRBV28 and TRBJ2-7, the complete variable domain reads DVKVTQSSRYLVKRTGEKVFLECVQDMDHENMFWYRQDPGLGLRLIYFSYDVKMKEKGDIPEGYSVSREKKERFSLILESASTNQTSMYLCASSHRTYEQYFGPGTRLTVT.

Remarks on this clonotype: A much larger clone lies a single base off, so this may be a read error. This chain connects TRBV12-3 or TRBV12-4 to TRBJ2-2; 9 nucleotides match TRBD2. This CDR3 is 16 amino acids long. J gave up 2 bases and V 3 bases, and 4 bases lay outside the gene matches. The CDR3 nucleotides read TGTGCCAGCAGTTTCGAACTAGCGGGTAACACCGGGGAGCTGTTTTTT. Protein product: CASSFELAGNTGELFF.

This clonotype was counted once. Sequence at one end of the junction differs from germline and may be a read error. This sequence joins TRBV11-2 and TRBJ2-5; D gene unclear. Per the germline V gene, CDR1 is SGHAT and CDR2 is FQNNGV. The CDR3 extends over 15 amino acids. The CDR3 nucleotides are TGTGCCAGCCACCGGAGTGGGTACCACCAAGAGGCCCAGTACTTC. Translated: CASHRSGYHQEAQYF.

This clonotype was seen at least ten times. The rearrangement uses TRBV6-1 and TRBJ2-1; D is undetermined. V was cut by 6 bases and J by 4 bases, with 1 base left in between. The CDR3 extends over 10 amino acids. Germline V CDR1 and CDR2: MNHNS, SASEGT. The CDR3 region is CASRYNEQFF. The CDR3 DNA sequence: TGTGCCAGCAGGTACAATGAGCAGTTCTTC.

In regard to this clonotype: A much larger clone differs from this one at a single base, so this may be a read error. The CDR3 loop is CASSLDSRGYTF. DNA of the CDR3: TGTGCCAGCAGCCTAGACAGTAGAGGCTACACCTTC. V and J are TRBV5-6 and TRBJ1-2, with D possibly being TRBD1 (5 bases). V gave up 4 bases and J gave up 8 bases, with 12 bases separating them. CDR1 is SGHDT and CDR2 is YYEEEE in the germline V gene. The CDR3 sequence is 12 residues long.

This sequence joins TRBV7-6 and TRBJ2-1, with 9 bases identical to TRBD2. Trimming took 5 bases from V and 4 from J; bases not matched to a gene: 15. CDR3 length: 18 residues. Germline V gives CDR1 SGHVS, CDR2 FNYEAQ. CDR3 DNA sequence: TGTGCCAGCAGCGTCGGGGGGGGCGGGAGGGCCCTTTACAATGAGCAGTTCTTC. Translation: CASSVGGGGRALYNEQFF.